A single sample is the source of the 10 T cell receptor beta chains below, sequenced in a study of T cell repertoires in cytomegalovirus infection. These receptors have no identified antigens. TCRdb fed the reads into MiXCR, producing one record per CDR3 protein. The sample contains roughly 860,000 distinct CDR3 sequences, less than 35% of which appear only once. This specimen was cultured CD8+ T cells from PBMCs, taken from culture after CMV antigen stimulation. Receptor source: a human donor in good health (CMV status not recorded). Some clones in this sample may be carry-over from other donors' samples.

In this sample, this clonotype turned up a few times. The V gene is TRBV6-5, the J gene TRBJ2-2, with 7 bases aligning to TRBD1. Germline V gene sequence: CDR1 MNHEY, CDR2 SVGAGI. CDR3 size: 16 residues. The trim removed 2 bases at V and 1 base at J, leaving 4 bases unmatched. The CDR3 DNA follows: TGTGCCAGCAGTTACGGCGGACAGGTGAACACCGGGGAGCTGTTTTTT. It translates to CASSYGGQVNTGELFF.

The genes are TRBV10-1 and TRBJ1-6, with 8 bases fitting TRBD1. Germline V gene sequence: CDR1 WNHNN, CDR2 SYGVQD (reference sequence). The length of the CDR3 is 16 residues. Trimming cost V 2 bases and J 6 bases; bases outside gene matches: 6. The CDR3, as DNA: TGCGCCAGCAGTGAGGGACAGGGACTTATTAATTCACCCCTCCACTTT. Encoded protein: CASSEGQGLINSPLHF.

Only a few counts were recorded for this clonotype. The chain couples TRBV2 to TRBJ1-2; D gene ambiguous. This CDR3 comprises 15 residues. V shed 2 bases and J shed 3 bases, with 13 bases lying between them. Germline V gene data show CDR1 as SNHLY and CDR2 as FYNNEI. CDR3: CASSEFGGSDYGYTF. CDR3 nucleotide sequence: TGTGCCAGCAGTGAATTCGGTGGGAGTGACTATGGCTACACCTTC.

This clonotype was picked up a small number of times. This sequence joins TRBV6-1 and TRBJ2-1, with D uncertain. Trimming shortened V by 7 bases and J by 3 bases, and 22 bases separated the two germline ends. This CDR3 contains 17 residues. The V gene's germline CDR1 is MNHNS and CDR2 SASEGT. The CDR3 DNA reads TGTGCCAGCACCCAAAACCCCTATTCTAAGGGCTACAATGAGCAGTTCTTC. Protein sequence: CASTQNPYSKGYNEQFF.

In regard to this clonotype: This could be a read error, since a much larger clone is one nucleotide away. V gene TRBV7-8 combines with J gene TRBJ1-4; D not certain. The CDR3 is 14 amino acids. Trimming shortened V by 6 bases and J by 6 bases, and 14 bases separated the two germline ends. Germline assignment: CDR1 SGHVS and CDR2 FQNEAQ. The DNA for the CDR3 is TGTGCCAGCAGTCCAGAAGGGCGTGATGAAAAACTGTTTTTT. This codes for CASSPEGRDEKLFF.

This clonotype has ten or more counts. The chain employs TRBV10-3 and TRBJ1-6, with D perhaps matching TRBD1 (6 bases). Germline V gene data show CDR1 as ENHRY and CDR2 as SYGVKD. The V end lost 10 bases, the J end lost 9 bases, and 22 bases lay between the germline ends. The CDR3 contains 15 residues. In nucleotides, the CDR3 is TGTGCCACATGGGGACACGAGCTTACCTCTTCACCCCTCCACTTT. Encoded protein: CATWGHELTSSPLHF.

This chain uses TRBV2 with TRBJ1-1; 8 positions match TRBD1. V lost 6 bases, J lost 3 bases, and 3 bases stayed unmatched. Germline-derived CDR1 and CDR2 are SNHLY and FYNNEI. This CDR3 contains 13 residues. Written as DNA, the CDR3 is TGTGCCAGCAGCAGGGGGCCGGACACTGAAGCTTTCTTT. This sequence encodes CASSRGPDTEAFF.

As regards this clonotype: A read error may account for a junction end that differs from germline. J is TRBJ2-2 and V is TRBV7-6, with 10 bases aligning to TRBD1. The germline gives CDR1 SGHVS, CDR2 FNYEAQ. The CDR3 contains 17 residues. CDR3 DNA sequence: TGTGCTAGCAGCTTAGCCCTGGACAGGGGGAACACCAGGGAGCTGTTTTTT. As protein: CASSLALDRGNTRELFF.

This clonotype was recorded a few times. The V and J genes are TRBV7-9 and TRBJ2-7; D uncertain. There are 12 residues in the CDR3. Germline CDR1 and CDR2: SEHNR and FQNEAQ (reference sequence). V gave up 5 bases and J gave up 5 bases, with 10 bases separating them. Here the CDR3 reads CASSPPRDEQYF. CDR3 in DNA: TGTGCCAGCAGCCCCCCTCGGGACGAGCAGTACTTC.

The chain employs TRBV5-1 and TRBJ2-7, with D perhaps TRBD1 (5 bases). The V end was cut by 3 bases, the J end by 5 bases, with 15 bases between. This CDR3 contains 14 residues. Germline values: CDR1 SGHRS, CDR2 YFSETQ. The CDR3 loop is CASSSWGTSDEQYV. The DNA of the CDR3 is TGCGCCAGCAGCTCCTGGGGCACATCGGACGAGCAGTACGTC.